The 28 T cell receptor beta chains given below trace back to one sample, sequenced in a study of blood T cell repertoires in COVID-19 (TCRdb year 2020). The library was made by the immunoSEQ multiplex PCR assay. TCRdb obtained this table from immuneACCESS and retained in-frame rearrangements with V and J assigned. These tables miss some clones; where compared with another copy, unresolved V genes account for less than half of the shortfall, and the remainder is unexplained. Within this sample are some 19,000 clones, with roughly 90% of them counted one time only. The biggest ten clones account for about 10% of the sample. Specimen: peripheral blood. These receptor sequences come from a human donor in a cohort sampled during active COVID-19. The donor label of this sample is uncertain.

The chain uses TRBV2 and TRBJ1-2; tentative D call: TRBD1 (6 bases). The CDR3 totals 15 residues. Germline lookup yields CDR1 SNHLY and CDR2 FYNNEI. Between the trimmed V and J ends, which lost 6 bases and 4 bases, there was a span of 18 bases. The CDR3 nucleotides are TGTGCCAGCAGGCTAATCGGACAGTCCGGCTATGGCTACACCTTC. It encodes CASRLIGQSGYGYTF.

For this clone: One end of the junction is discordant with germline, which a read error may explain. This chain connects TRBV7-7 to TRBJ2-5; a possible D gene is TRBD1 (5 bases). The CDR3 is 13 residues long. Looked up from germline, CDR1 is SSHAT and CDR2 is FNYEAQ (reference sequence). CDR3 DNA sequence: TGTGCTAGCAGCTTAGGTGACAGTAAGACCCAGTACTTC. As protein: CASSLGDSKTQYF.

The chain uses TRBV7-9 and TRBJ2-7, with 11 bases identical to TRBD2. Germline lookup yields CDR1 SEHNR and CDR2 FQNEAQ (reference sequence). After removal of 2 bases from V and 0 bases from J, the junction contained 12 bases not matched to a gene. This CDR3 contains 19 residues. The CDR3 reads CASSLHGRPGLAASYEQYF. DNA of the CDR3: TGTGCCAGCAGCTTACACGGGCGTCCGGGACTAGCGGCCTCCTACGAGCAGTACTTC.

This chain uses TRBV19 with TRBJ2-7; the match to TRBD1 covers 9 bases. Germline lookup yields CDR1 LNHDA and CDR2 SQIVND (reference sequence). This CDR3 comprises 15 residues. V was pared by 10 bases and J by 4 bases, with 14 bases of the junction left unmatched. In DNA form, the CDR3 reads TGTGCCACCAAGCCCCAAGGGACAGGGCTATACGAGCAGTACTTC. It codes for CATKPQGTGLYEQYF.

CDR3: CASNRRTGDEQYF. The CDR3 DNA reads TGTGCCAGCAACCGAAGGACAGGGGACGAGCAGTACTTC. The chain recombines TRBV2 with TRBJ2-7; 9 nucleotides agree with TRBD1. Germline assignment: CDR1 SNHLY and CDR2 FYNNEI. CDR3 length equals 13 residues. The V gene end was trimmed by 7 bases and the J gene end by 5 bases; junction bases not matched to a gene: 6. Variable domain in full (rest from reference TRBV2 and TRBJ2-7): EPEVTQTPSHQVTQMGQEVILRCVPISNHLYFYWYRQILGQKVEFLVSFYNNEISEKSEIFDDQFSVERPDGSNFTLKIRSTKLEDSAMYFCASNRRTGDEQYFGPGTRLTVT.

V gene TRBV12-3 or TRBV12-4 combines with J gene TRBJ2-2; the D is unclear. V shed 5 bases and J shed 6 bases, with 7 bases lying between them. The CDR3 sequence is 12 residues long. The CDR3 DNA sequence: TGTGCCAGCAGTACATATTCCGGGGAGCTGTTTTTT. Translation gives CASSTYSGELFF.

The chain uses TRBV2 and TRBJ2-1, with a tentative D call TRBD2 (6 bases). V gave up 6 bases and J gave up 2 bases, with 14 bases separating them. Germline V gene sequence: CDR1 SNHLY, CDR2 FYNNEI. The CDR3 is 15 residues long. CDR3 in DNA: TGTGCCAGCAGGGGAGTGCGGGGCCCCTACAATGAGCAGTTCTTC. It translates to CASRGVRGPYNEQFF.

The V call is TRBV19, the J call TRBJ1-1; no reliable D call. V lost 4 bases and J lost 5, with 29 bases in between. The CDR3 covers 19 residues. From germline, CDR1 is LNHDA and CDR2 SQIVND (reference sequence). The DNA for the CDR3 is TGTGCCAGTAGTAGTTCCAAACGGATAGTCGCGGGCGGACCGACTGAAGCTTTCTTT. It codes for CASSSSKRIVAGGPTEAFF.

The chain has TRBV5-4 and TRBJ2-5; D is uncertain. The CDR3 is made up of 12 amino acids. The germline CDR1 and CDR2 sequences are SGHNT and YYREEE (reference sequence). Deletions cut 5 bases from V and 1 base from J, with 6 bases between. The CDR3 bases are TGTGCCAGCAGTTACACCCAAGAGACCCAGTACTTC. As protein: CASSYTQETQYF.

This chain connects TRBV7-2 to TRBJ2-7, with TRBD2 matching 8 bases. Looked up from germline, CDR1 is SGHTA and CDR2 is FQGNSA. Trimming at V came to 0 bases and at J to 1 base, leaving 5 bases not matched to a gene. There are 16 residues in the CDR3. DNA of the CDR3: TGTGCCAGCAGCTTAGCGCTCGGACTAGCTTCCTACGAGCAGTACTTC. Its translation: CASSLALGLASYEQYF.

The chain uses TRBV5-1 and TRBJ2-7; 10 nucleotides agree with TRBD2. CDR3 length: 16 residues. Per germline, CDR1 SGHRS and CDR2 YFSETQ. With 2 bases clipped from V and 0 bases from J, the junction kept 5 bases outside the gene matches. For the CDR3, the DNA is TGCGCCAGCAGCTTCGGGACTAGCGAGCGCTCCTACGAGCAGTACTTC. This encodes CASSFGTSERSYEQYF.

This rearrangement joins TRBV12-1 to TRBJ1-6; the table's TRBD1 call for D was not verified on the DNA. TRBV12-1 is a recognized pseudogene. The CDR3 consists of 18 residues. DNA of the CDR3: TGTGCCAGCAGCGCCCTAAACCCGGGACAGTTTCATAATTCACCCCTCCACTTT. Protein sequence: CASSALNPGQFHNSPLHF.

The gene calls are TRBV5-1 and TRBJ2-1; tentative D call: TRBD1 (5 bases). CDR1 SGHRS and CDR2 YFSETQ come from the germline V gene. The CDR3 covers 14 residues. V lost 0 bases to trimming and J lost 7 bases, with 11 bases between them. The CDR3 DNA reads as TGCGCCAGCAGCTTGGGGGGCTTTGGAAATGAGCAGTTCTTC. This encodes CASSLGGFGNEQFF. Drawing the rest from reference TRBV5-1 and TRBJ2-1, the complete variable domain is KAGVTQTPRYLIKTRGQQVTLSCSPISGHRSVSWYQQTPGQGLQFLFEYFSETQRNKGNFPGRFSGRQFSNSRSEMNVSTLELGDSALYLCASSLGGFGNEQFFGPGTRLTVL.

This clone was observed a handful of times. This chain's CDR3 is CASSSADGLARADTQYF. As DNA, the CDR3 is TGTGCCAGCAGCTCCGCGGACGGACTAGCGCGAGCAGATACGCAGTATTTT. The chain recombines TRBV11-3 with TRBJ2-3, with 9 nucleotides matching TRBD2. There are 17 residues in the CDR3. V trimming: 4 bases; J trimming: 4 bases; junction bases outside the gene matches: 12. Germline-derived CDR1 and CDR2 are SGHNT and YENEEA.

The chain employs TRBV7-9 and TRBJ1-1; 11 bases are a match to TRBD1. The trim removed 4 bases at V and 3 bases at J, leaving 4 bases unmatched. This CDR3 spans 15 amino acids. CDR1 and CDR2 (germline): SEHNR, FQNEAQ (reference sequence). The CDR3 here is CASSSRDRGDTEAFF. The DNA of the CDR3 is TGTGCCAGCAGCTCCCGGGACAGGGGGGACACTGAAGCTTTCTTT. The whole variable domain, filled in from reference TRBV7-9 and TRBJ1-1, reads DTGVSQNPRHKITKRGQNVTFRCDPISEHNRLYWYRQTLGQGPEFLTYFQNEAQLEKSRLLSDRFSAERPKGSFSTLEIQRTEQGDSAMYLCASSSRDRGDTEAFFGQGTRLTVV.

V is TRBV2 and J is TRBJ2-1; 13 bases fit TRBD2. The CDR3 covers 15 residues. V shed 6 bases, J shed 8 bases, and the junction held 7 bases outside the gene matches. Germline V gene sequence: CDR1 SNHLY, CDR2 FYNNEI. CDR3 nucleotide sequence: TGTGCCAGCAGCCCGGGACTAGCGGGACTGGATGAGCAGTTCTTC. It translates to CASSPGLAGLDEQFF.

V usage is TRBV28 and J usage is TRBJ1-2, with D possibly TRBD1 on 5 matching bases. Germline V gene lookup returns CDR1 MDHEN and CDR2 SYDVKM. Between the trimmed V and J ends, which lost 2 bases and 2 bases, there was a span of 9 bases. This CDR3 region has 14 residues. CDR3 loop: CASSLGAGNYGYTF. CDR3 coding DNA: TGTGCCAGCAGTTTAGGCGCAGGGAACTATGGCTACACCTTC.

The chain joins TRBV28 to TRBJ2-7, with D possibly matching TRBD1 (6 bases). The germline V and J ends were trimmed by 6 bases and 0 bases, with 9 bases remaining between them. The CDR3 covers 13 residues. Germline CDR1 is MDHEN and CDR2 is SYDVKM. The CDR3 DNA reads as TGTGCCAGCAGACCGGGACACTCCTACGAGCAGTACTTC. Its protein product is CASRPGHSYEQYF.

This clone was seen a single time. The chain couples TRBV7-3 to TRBJ2-1, with 12 nucleotides matching TRBD2. J lost 5 bases, V lost 5 bases, and 4 bases had no gene match. The CDR3 is 15 residues long. Germline CDR1 is SGHTA and CDR2 is FQGTGA. The chain's CDR3 is CASSPRLAGDNEQFF. CDR3 nucleotide sequence: TGTGCCAGCAGCCCAAGACTAGCGGGAGACAATGAGCAGTTCTTC.

In this sample, this clone turned up a few times. The V gene is TRBV6-5, the J gene TRBJ1-5, with D hard to call. V was shortened by 6 bases and J by 9 bases, with 15 bases between the two germline ends. CDR1 and CDR2 from the germline V gene are MNHEY and SVGAGI. CDR3 length: 13 amino acids. The CDR3 protein is CASSERDLRPQHF. The CDR3 nucleotides are TGTGCCAGCAGCGAGCGGGATCTAAGGCCCCAGCATTTT.

The chain recombines TRBV29-1 with TRBJ1-1; a possible D gene is TRBD1 (5 bases). Germline lookup yields CDR1 SQVTM and CDR2 ANQGSEA. The CDR3 has 13 residues. V lost 4 bases and J lost 1, with 10 bases in between. The CDR3 DNA reads TGCAGCGTTGTAAGGGGCCAGAACACTGAAGCTTTCTTT. It encodes CSVVRGQNTEAFF.

The chain joins TRBV18 to TRBJ1-1; TRBD1 agrees at 8 bases. The CDR3 is made up of 13 amino acids. Germline V lookup: CDR1 KGHSH, CDR2 LQKENI. V shed 6 bases, J shed 6 bases, and the junction held 6 bases outside the gene matches. CDR3 protein: CASSPEQGAEAFF. CDR3 nucleotides: TGTGCCAGCTCTCCTGAACAGGGGGCTGAAGCTTTCTTT. The whole variable domain, filled in from reference TRBV18 and TRBJ1-1, reads NAGVMQNPRHLVRRRGQEARLRCSPMKGHSHVYWYRQLPEEGLKFMVYLQKENIIDESGMPKERFSAEFPKEGPSILRIQQVVRGDSAAYFCASSPEQGAEAFFGQGTRLTVV.

This chain connects TRBV9 to TRBJ2-2; D possibly corresponds to TRBD2 (5 bases). The ends were cut back, 0 bases at V and 1 base at J, with 10 bases in the middle. CDR1 and CDR2 from the germline V gene are SGDLS and YYNGEE. The CDR3 contains 16 residues. The CDR3 sequence is CASSVVASMNTGELFF. CDR3 bases: TGTGCCAGCAGCGTAGTGGCTAGCATGAACACCGGGGAGCTGTTTTTT.

The J gene is TRBJ2-1, the V gene TRBV18; the D gene is possibly TRBD1 (6 bases). The CDR3 sequence is 15 residues long. V gave up 5 bases and J gave up 2 bases, with 13 bases separating them. Germline loops: CDR1 KGHSH, CDR2 LQKENI. CDR3 amino acids: CASSSTGNAYNEQFF. Here the CDR3 DNA reads TGTGCCAGCTCATCGACAGGAAATGCCTACAATGAGCAGTTCTTC.

The chain combines TRBV14 with TRBJ1-3, with D maybe TRBD1 (6 bases). Germline V gene sequence: CDR1 SGHDN, CDR2 FVKESK. Trimming took off 1 base at V and 2 bases at J, with 12 bases between the two ends. The CDR3 sequence is 16 residues long. The DNA of the CDR3 is TGTGCCAGCAGCCAAGGTCAGGGGCTAACTGGAAACACCATATATTTT. Translated, it gives CASSQGQGLTGNTIYF.

The J gene is TRBJ1-1, the V gene TRBV30; the D is unclear. The V end was cut by 0 bases, the J end by 1 base, with 6 bases between. The CDR3 extends over 13 amino acids. CDR1 GTSNPN and CDR2 SVGIG come from the germline V gene (reference sequence). The CDR3 DNA is TGTGCCTGGAGTGTACGGGGGAACACTGAAGCTTTCTTT. Protein: CAWSVRGNTEAFF.

The chain uses TRBV10-2 and TRBJ2-7, with 7 bases lining up with TRBD2. The length of the CDR3 is 15 residues. Germline trimming cut 2 bases from V and 2 bases from J; bases unmatched to any gene: 6. Germline-derived CDR1 and CDR2 are WSHSY and SAAADI. The CDR3 reads CASSEPSSGPYEQYF. For the CDR3, the DNA is TGCGCCAGCAGTGAGCCGTCTAGCGGACCCTACGAGCAGTACTTC.

The chain couples TRBV24-1 to TRBJ2-1, with 9 nucleotides matching TRBD2. V lost 3 bases, J lost 3 bases, and 5 bases stayed unmatched. There are 16 residues in the CDR3. CDR1 and CDR2 from the germline V gene are KGHDR and SFDVKD. The CDR3 spells CATSDPRSGSYNEQFF. The DNA of the CDR3 is TGTGCCACCAGTGATCCTCGTAGCGGGAGCTACAATGAGCAGTTCTTC.